Listed here are 15 T cell receptor beta chains from one sample, sequenced in a study of T cells in Graves' hyperthyroidism and ophthalmopathy (dated by TCRdb to between 2018 and 2020). Libraries were made using multiplex PCR. The reads were generated on an Illumina HiSeq 2000. Amplification of TCR beta CDR3 regions was carried out from RNA transcripts. The TCR CDR3 was subjected to a first round of RT-PCR using the HTBI primer set and the Qiagen OneStep RT-PCR kit. The public reads were reprocessed in TCRdb via fastp at Q25 and MiXCR, keeping in-frame beta chains. Rows are unified per CDR3 protein, each entry keeping the most common DNA and genes. Here the sample has some 510,000 distinct CDR3 sequences; roughly 50% occur a single time. 8% to 8.5% of the sample is in the top ten clones. Material: peripheral blood or thyroid tissue (not recorded which). The source of these receptors is a woman between 18 and 30 years old with Graves' hyperthyroidism. Donor details come from another sample of the same person, matched by shared clones.

The V call is TRBV5-1, the J call TRBJ1-3; maybe TRBD1 (5 bases). The CDR3 is made up of 16 amino acids. Germline V gene data show CDR1 as SGHRS and CDR2 as YFSETQ. Trimming left V 0 bases short and J 0 bases short, with 10 bases between. The CDR3 region has the DNA TGCGCCAGCAGCTTGGATCCCGGGGGCTCTGGAAACACCATATATTTT. Amino acid sequence: CASSLDPGGSGNTIYF. The variable domain in full, with the rest retrieved from reference TRBV5-1 and TRBJ1-3, is KAGVTQTPRYLIKTRGQQVTLSCSPISGHRSVSWYQQTPGQGLQFLFEYFSETQRNKGNFPGRFSGRQFSNSRSEMNVSTLELGDSALYLCASSLDPGGSGNTIYFGEGSWLTVV.

The chain employs TRBV12-3 or TRBV12-4 and TRBJ2-7; no firm D call. The CDR3 length is 13 residues. V lost 6 bases, J lost 4 bases, and 13 bases lay in between. CDR3 bases: TGTGCCAGCAGCCCCGGGCCCCGATACGAGCAGTACTTC. Amino acids: CASSPGPRYEQYF.

This clonotype was seen ten or more times. V and J are TRBV2 and TRBJ2-2; D unclear. CDR3 length: 12 residues. V lost 7 bases, J lost 7 bases, and 10 bases lay in between. Germline lookup yields CDR1 SNHLY and CDR2 FYNNEI. The CDR3 nucleotides read TGTGCCAGCACCTACAGCAACGGGGAGCTGTTTTTT. Its translation: CASTYSNGELFF.

This clonotype showed up just a few times. The J gene is TRBJ2-7, the V gene TRBV5-1; D is possibly TRBD1 (6 bases). This CDR3 spans 14 amino acids. Germline CDR1 SGHRS, CDR2 YFSETQ. Deletions cut 0 bases from V and 7 bases from J, with 14 bases between. The CDR3 nucleotides read TGCGCCAGCAGCTTGGCCGGACAGAGTAGAGAGCAGTACTTC. This encodes CASSLAGQSREQYF.

This clonotype was seen more than once but under ten times. The chain links TRBV19 to TRBJ2-2, with D possibly being TRBD1 (5 bases). Germline V gene data show CDR1 as LNHDA and CDR2 as SQIVND (reference sequence). This CDR3 comprises 16 residues. Trimming shortened V by 6 bases and J by 1 base, and 15 bases separated the two germline ends. In DNA, the CDR3 is TGTGCCAGTAGGCGGCAGGGATCCCTGAACACCGGGGAGCTGTTTTTT. This codes for CASRRQGSLNTGELFF.

This clonotype was counted only a few times. The J gene is TRBJ1-2, the V gene TRBV2; TRBD1 might be the D (5 bases). The germline V gene encodes CDR1 SNHLY and CDR2 FYNNEI. Trimming shortened V by 1 base and J by 4 bases, and 13 bases separated the two germline ends. The CDR3 length is 15 residues. The CDR3 loop reads CASSEGAGLSYGYTF. The CDR3, as DNA: TGTGCCAGCAGTGAAGGCGCAGGGCTGAGCTATGGCTACACCTTC.

This clonotype was recorded only once. For the CDR3, the DNA is TGTGCCACCAGCCTGGATGGTTTGGACGGGGCCAACGTCCTGACTTTC. This gives the protein CATSLDGLDGANVLTF. This rearrangement joins TRBV15 to TRBJ2-6; D gene unclear. Trimming took off 5 bases at V and 4 bases at J, with 15 bases between the two ends. Per germline, CDR1 LNHNV and CDR2 YYDKDF (reference sequence). This CDR3 has 16 residues.

This rearrangement joins TRBV20-1 to TRBJ1-5; perhaps TRBD1 as D (6 bases). The length of the CDR3 is 14 residues. Per the germline V gene, CDR1 is DFQATT and CDR2 is SNEGSKA (reference sequence). Trimming shortened V by 1 base and J by 9 bases, and 16 bases separated the two germline ends. CDR3 region: CSARGGTTGWPQHF. The CDR3 nucleotides read TGCAGTGCTAGAGGGGGAACGACAGGCTGGCCCCAGCATTTT.

This clonotype was detected many times. CDR3 loop: CSVNGASGNTIYF. The CDR3 DNA sequence: TGCAGCGTTAACGGGGCCTCTGGAAACACCATATATTTT. The chain joins TRBV29-1 to TRBJ1-3; D might be TRBD1 (5 bases). In germline, CDR1 is SQVTM, CDR2 ANQGSEA. Trimming cost V 5 bases and J 0 bases, with 8 bases left between them. CDR3 size: 13 residues.

This clonotype has just a few counts. The V and J genes are TRBV7-9 and TRBJ1-6; 8 positions agree with TRBD1. J was trimmed by 10 bases and V by 1 base; bases with no gene match: 12. The CDR3 consists of 17 residues. The V gene's germline CDR1 is SEHNR and CDR2 FQNEAQ (reference sequence). CDR3 loop: CASSLEDGTGDRSPLHF. The CDR3 bases are TGTGCCAGCAGCTTAGAGGACGGGACAGGCGATCGATCACCCCTCCACTTT.

This clonotype has only a few counts. This chain joins TRBV20-1 and TRBJ2-5; TRBD1 might be the D (6 bases). Trimming took 3 bases from V and 5 from J, leaving 10 bases between them. The CDR3 extends over 12 amino acids. Germline-derived CDR1 and CDR2 are DFQATT and SNEGSKA (reference sequence). In nucleotides, the CDR3 is TGCAGTGCTAGGGGGGCATCGGAGACCCAGTACTTC. It codes for CSARGASETQYF.

This clonotype was observed a handful of times. This chain uses TRBV20-1 with TRBJ1-5; D is uncertain. Germline-derived CDR1 and CDR2 are DFQATT and SNEGSKA (reference sequence). The CDR3 consists of 15 residues. V was pared by 0 bases and J by 4 bases, with 13 bases between. The CDR3 loop reads CSARDPRDQNQPQHF. The DNA of the CDR3 is TGCAGTGCTAGAGATCCGAGAGACCAAAATCAGCCCCAGCATTTT.

CDR3 amino acids: CAISESRGRGDTIYF. CDR3 coding DNA: TGTGCCATCAGTGAGTCGCGAGGCAGGGGGGACACCATATATTTT. This chain uses TRBV10-3 with TRBJ1-3; 7 bases match TRBD1. Germline V gene sequence: CDR1 ENHRY, CDR2 SYGVKD. V shed 0 bases and J 8 bases; nucleotides not matched to a gene: 7. CDR3 length: 15 amino acids.

The chain joins TRBV7-9 to TRBJ1-3; maybe TRBD1 (6 bases). The germline V gene has CDR1 SEHNR and CDR2 FQNEAQ (reference sequence). This CDR3 contains 16 residues. V was clipped by 5 bases and J by 2 bases, with 16 bases between them. CDR3 DNA: TGTGCCAGCAGCCCAAGGGGGGGAAGGACTGGAAACACCATATATTTT. Protein: CASSPRGGRTGNTIYF.

The chain couples TRBV25-1 to TRBJ1-2, with D uncertain. Germline V lookup: CDR1 MGHDK, CDR2 SYGVNS. This CDR3 has 13 amino acids. V lost 5 bases and J 2 bases, leaving 9 bases between the germline ends. The CDR3 region is CASSLAKNYGYTF. The CDR3 nucleotides are TGTGCCAGCAGTTTAGCCAAGAACTATGGCTACACCTTC.